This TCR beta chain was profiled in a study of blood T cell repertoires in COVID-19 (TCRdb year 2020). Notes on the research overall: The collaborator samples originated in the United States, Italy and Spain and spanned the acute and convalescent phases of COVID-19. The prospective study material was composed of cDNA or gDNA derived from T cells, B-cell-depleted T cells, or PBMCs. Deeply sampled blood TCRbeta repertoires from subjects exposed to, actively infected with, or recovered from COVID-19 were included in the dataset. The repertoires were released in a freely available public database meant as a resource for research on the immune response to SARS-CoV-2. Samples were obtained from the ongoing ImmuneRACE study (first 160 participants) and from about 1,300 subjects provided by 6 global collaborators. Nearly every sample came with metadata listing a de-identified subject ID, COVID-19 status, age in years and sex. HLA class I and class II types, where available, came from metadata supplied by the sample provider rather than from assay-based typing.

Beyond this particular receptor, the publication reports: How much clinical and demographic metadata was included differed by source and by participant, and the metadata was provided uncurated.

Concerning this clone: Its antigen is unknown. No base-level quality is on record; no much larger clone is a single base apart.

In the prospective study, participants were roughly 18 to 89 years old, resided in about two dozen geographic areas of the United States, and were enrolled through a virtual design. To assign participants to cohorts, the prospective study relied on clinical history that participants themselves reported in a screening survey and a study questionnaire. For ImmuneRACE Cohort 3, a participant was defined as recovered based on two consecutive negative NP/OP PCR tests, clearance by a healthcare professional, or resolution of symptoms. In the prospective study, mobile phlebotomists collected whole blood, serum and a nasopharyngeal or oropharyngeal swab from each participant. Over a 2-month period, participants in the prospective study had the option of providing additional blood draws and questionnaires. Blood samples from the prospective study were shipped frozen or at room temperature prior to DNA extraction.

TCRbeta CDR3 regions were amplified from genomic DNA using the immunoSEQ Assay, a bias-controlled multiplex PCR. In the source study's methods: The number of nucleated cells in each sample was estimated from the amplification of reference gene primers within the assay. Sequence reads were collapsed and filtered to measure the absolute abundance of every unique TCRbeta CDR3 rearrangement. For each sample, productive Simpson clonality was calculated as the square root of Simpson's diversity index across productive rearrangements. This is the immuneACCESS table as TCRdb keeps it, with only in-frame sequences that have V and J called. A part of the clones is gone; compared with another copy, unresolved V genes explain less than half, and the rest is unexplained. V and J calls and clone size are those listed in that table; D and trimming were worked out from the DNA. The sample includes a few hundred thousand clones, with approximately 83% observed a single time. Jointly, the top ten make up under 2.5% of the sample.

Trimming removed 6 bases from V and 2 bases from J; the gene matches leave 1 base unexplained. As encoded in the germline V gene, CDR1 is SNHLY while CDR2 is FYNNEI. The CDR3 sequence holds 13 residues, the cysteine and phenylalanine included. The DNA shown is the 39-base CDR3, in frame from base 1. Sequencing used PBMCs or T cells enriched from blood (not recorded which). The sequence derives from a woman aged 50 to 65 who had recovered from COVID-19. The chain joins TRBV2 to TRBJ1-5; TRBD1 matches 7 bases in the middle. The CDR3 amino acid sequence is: CASSTGGNQPQHF. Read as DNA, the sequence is TGTGCCAGCAGCACAGGGGGCAATCAGCCCCAGCATTTT.